Shown below are 10 T cell receptor beta chains from a single sample sequenced in a study of T-cell memory formation after mild COVID-19. Each CDR3 protein gets one entry after TCRdb re-called the 5' RACE reads with MiXCR. The top ten hold roughly a fifth of the sample, which has 200,000 to 300,000 distinct CDR3 sequences, over 8.5% seen once. Sequences were obtained from PBMCs or a T cell subset sorted from them (not recorded which). These receptors all stem from a man younger than 30 who had mild COVID-19 (a few samples of this study predate the infection). Cell type and time point are not known.

The CDR3 region has the DNA TGTGCCACCAGCGGTTGGGACAGGCAATTCCCTACCGGGGAGCTGTTTTTT. This translates into CATSGWDRQFPTGELFF. The chain is built from TRBV15 and TRBJ2-2, with 8 bases that match TRBD1. J lost 5 bases, V lost 5 bases, and 13 bases had no gene match. This CDR3 has 17 amino acids. Germline-derived CDR1 and CDR2 are LNHNV and YYDKDF (reference sequence).

This clonotype has a handful of counts. The chain is built from TRBV20-1 and TRBJ2-3; D ambiguous. This CDR3 spans 14 amino acids. The germline V gene has CDR1 DFQATT and CDR2 SNEGSKA (reference sequence). V was pared by 3 bases and J by 0 bases, with 10 bases between. This CDR3 reads CSASGDSSTDTQYF. The CDR3 nucleotides read TGCAGTGCTAGCGGAGACTCTAGCACAGATACGCAGTATTTT.

This clonotype was detected a few times. The rearrangement uses TRBV9 and TRBJ2-3, with 13 bases matching TRBD2. CDR1 is SGDLS and CDR2 is YYNGEE in the germline V gene. The CDR3 has 18 amino acids. After removal of 6 bases from V and 0 bases from J, the junction contained 10 bases not matched to a gene. CDR3 sequence reads: CASKEGLTSGGSTDTQYF. Written as DNA, the CDR3 is TGTGCCAGCAAGGAGGGGTTGACTAGCGGGGGGAGCACAGATACGCAGTATTTT. Based on the CDR3 plus reference TRBV9 and TRBJ2-3, the full variable domain is DSGVTQTPKHLITATGQRVTLRCSPRSGDLSVYWYQQSLDQGLQFLIQYYNGEERAKGNILERFSAQQFPDLHSELNLSSLELGDSALYFCASKEGLTSGGSTDTQYFGPGTRLTVL.

In its sample, this clonotype was seen a few times. The V call is TRBV3-1, the J call TRBJ2-2, with D unclear. Trimming shortened V by 0 bases and J by 0 bases, and 14 bases separated the two germline ends. This CDR3 contains 18 residues. From germline, CDR1 is LGHDT and CDR2 YNNKEL (reference sequence). The CDR3 spells CASSQDKFGRANTGELFF. DNA for the CDR3: TGTGCCAGCAGCCAAGATAAGTTCGGCCGGGCGAACACCGGGGAGCTGTTTTTT.

V usage is TRBV4-3 and J usage is TRBJ2-2; D not resolved. Trimming cost V 0 bases and J 7 bases, with 12 bases left between them. The CDR3 totals 15 residues. Germline V gives CDR1 LGHNA, CDR2 YSLEER. CDR3 sequence: CASSQDDSLIGELFF. In DNA form, the CDR3 reads TGCGCCAGCAGCCAAGATGACTCCCTCATCGGGGAGCTGTTTTTT.

V usage is TRBV5-1 and J usage is TRBJ1-1; D perhaps matches TRBD1 (5 bases). From germline, CDR1 is SGHRS and CDR2 YFSETQ. The CDR3 extends over 15 amino acids. V shed 5 bases and J shed 5 bases, with 19 bases lying between them. CDR3 DNA: TGCGCCAGCAGGCCTTTTTGGGGCGGAGGGACTGAAGCTTTCTTT. This translates into CASRPFWGGGTEAFF.

This clonotype was seen a few times. The genes are TRBV5-1 and TRBJ2-3; the D gene could be TRBD1 or TRBD2 (6 bases each). Looked up from germline, CDR1 is SGHRS and CDR2 is YFSETQ. Trimming left V 7 bases short and J 4 bases short, with 16 bases between. This CDR3 spans 14 amino acids. The CDR3 nucleotides are TGCGCCAGCTGGGGGGCGTATAGGCCAGATACGCAGTATTTT. Protein product: CASWGAYRPDTQYF.

V and J are TRBV7-2 and TRBJ2-2, with 7 bases aligning to TRBD1. Germline values: CDR1 SGHTA, CDR2 FQGNSA. The CDR3 is 14 residues long. The V gene end was trimmed by 5 bases and the J gene end by 3 bases; junction bases not matched to a gene: 3. In nucleotides, the CDR3 is TGTGCCAGCAGCACGGGACAGCACACCGGGGAGCTGTTTTTT. This encodes CASSTGQHTGELFF.

The sample holds many counts of this clonotype. This chain links TRBV15 with TRBJ2-4; no clear D. The V gene lost 0 bases and the J gene lost 0 bases, with 12 bases spanning the gap. The CDR3 sequence is 17 residues long. Germline loops: CDR1 LNHNV, CDR2 YYDKDF (reference sequence). Written as DNA, the CDR3 is TGTGCCACCAGCAGAGATGTTGGAACCCTAGCCAAAAACATTCAGTACTTC. It translates to CATSRDVGTLAKNIQYF. The full variable domain, its missing parts supplied by reference TRBV15 and TRBJ2-4, is DAMVIQNPRYQVTQFGKPVTLSCSQTLNHNVMYWYQQKSSQAPKLLFHYYDKDFNNEADTPDNFQSRRPNTSFCFLDIRSPGLGDTAMYLCATSRDVGTLAKNIQYFGAGTRLSVL.

The chain recombines TRBV4-3 with TRBJ2-1; TRBD2 matches at 8 bases. The germline V gene encodes CDR1 LGHNA and CDR2 YSLEER. V lost 2 bases and J lost 8; bases outside the gene matches: 2. CDR3 length: 13 residues. The CDR3 coding sequence is TGCGCCAGCAGCCAATCGGGGGGGTATGAGCAGTTCTTC. Amino acid sequence: CASSQSGGYEQFF.